The present entry profiles one T cell receptor (beta chain) with its context. This CDR3 has 15 amino acids. V lost 3 bases, J lost 4 bases, and 6 bases stayed unmatched. Germline CDR1 SGHDT, CDR2 YYEEEE. These data originate in a study of T cell responses to AZD1222 COVID-19 vaccine. Profiled with immunoSEQ multiplex PCR; TCRdb holds only in-frame clones, not every one. The data contain 94,000 or so clones, 85% to 90% of them seen just once; the ten biggest clones take up roughly 24%. The TCR originated in an adult in good health. Sequenced here: peripheral blood, sampled on day 0 of AZD1222 vaccination. The rearrangement joins TRBV5-6 to TRBJ1-2; 10 nucleotides line up with TRBD1. This CDR3 is CASSSTGGVGYGYTF. CDR3 DNA: TGTGCCAGCAGCTCGACAGGGGGCGTTGGCTATGGCTACACCTTC. Variable domain in full (rest from reference TRBV5-6 and TRBJ1-2): DAGVTQSPTHLIKTRGQQVTLRCSPKSGHDTVSWYQQALGQGPQFIFQYYEEEERQRGNFPDRFSGHQFPNYSSELNVNALLLGDSALYLCASSSTGGVGYGYTFGSGTRLTVV.